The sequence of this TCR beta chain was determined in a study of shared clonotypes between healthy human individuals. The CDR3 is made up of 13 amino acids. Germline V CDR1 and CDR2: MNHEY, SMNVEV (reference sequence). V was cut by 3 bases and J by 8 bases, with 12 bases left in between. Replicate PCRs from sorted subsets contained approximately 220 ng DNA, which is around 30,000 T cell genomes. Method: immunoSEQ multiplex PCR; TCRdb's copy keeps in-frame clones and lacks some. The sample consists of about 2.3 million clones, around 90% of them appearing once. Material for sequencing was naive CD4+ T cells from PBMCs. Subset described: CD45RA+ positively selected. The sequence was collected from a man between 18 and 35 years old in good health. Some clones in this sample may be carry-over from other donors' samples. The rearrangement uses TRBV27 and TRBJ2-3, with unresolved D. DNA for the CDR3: TGTGCCAGCAGTTTCGGCGAACTCGGTACGCAGTATTTT. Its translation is CASSFGELGTQYF.